This T cell receptor beta chain was captured in a study of blood T cell repertoires in COVID-19. Cohort 3 donors counted as recovered after two negative PCRs, clearance, or resolved symptoms. Trimming took off 2 bases at V and 4 bases at J, with 12 bases between the two ends. Germline V lookup: CDR1 LGHNA, CDR2 YNFKEQ. This CDR3 region has 15 residues. Clones were read by immunoSEQ multiplex PCR, and TCRdb kept only the in-frame ones, dropping some. The data show approximately 260,000 clones, 90% to 95% seen once. V usage is TRBV4-2 and J usage is TRBJ1-3, with D perhaps TRBD1 (6 bases). What was sequenced was PBMCs or T cells enriched from blood (not recorded which). The sequence was obtained from a woman under 30 who had recovered from COVID-19. CDR3 amino acids: CASSQPGDFGNTIYF. DNA of the CDR3: TGTGCCAGCAGCCAACCAGGGGATTTCGGAAACACCATATATTTT.